These 9 T cell receptor beta chains were sequenced from one sample in a study of control samples from healthy donors and cancer patients. TCRdb keeps only in-frame clones here, not all; method: immunoSEQ multiplex PCR. The repertoire consists of roughly 90,000 clones, with 93% occurring once and the leading ten covering about 1.5%. What was sequenced was blood. The receptors were sampled from a young woman in good health.

This chain links TRBV3-1 (or the pseudogene TRBV3-2) with TRBJ2-7; 7 bases map to TRBD1. The CDR3 contains 13 residues. V gave up 4 bases and J gave up 3 bases; unmatched junction bases: 3. Germline V lookup: CDR1 LGHDT, CDR2 YNNKEL (reference sequence). The CDR3 reads CASSPGDSYEQYF. The CDR3 DNA is TGTGCCAGCAGCCCTGGGGACAGCTACGAGCAGTACTTC.

This chain links TRBV6-5 with TRBJ2-7, with 7 nucleotides matching TRBD1. The CDR3 has 16 residues. The ends lost 4 bases at V and 7 bases at J; junction bases unmatched: 16. Germline V lookup: CDR1 MNHEY, CDR2 SVGAGI. The CDR3 loop is CASSFPKRQGIWEQYF. CDR3 coding DNA: TGTGCCAGCAGTTTCCCAAAACGACAGGGAATCTGGGAGCAGTACTTC.

CDR3: CASSPRLAGGPMGNEQFF. As DNA, the CDR3 is TGTGCCAGCAGCCCTAGATTAGCGGGAGGGCCAATGGGCAATGAGCAGTTCTTC. The chain uses TRBV7-8 and TRBJ2-1; 11 bases agree with TRBD2. J was trimmed by 6 bases and V by 5 bases; bases with no gene match: 15. Per germline, CDR1 SGHVS and CDR2 FQNEAQ. This CDR3 has 18 residues.

The V gene is TRBV3-1 (or the pseudogene TRBV3-2), the J gene TRBJ2-7, with D perhaps assigned TRBD1 or TRBD2 (5 bases each). Trimming shortened V by 4 bases and J by 2 bases, and 15 bases separated the two germline ends. This CDR3 is built from 15 residues. From germline, CDR1 is LGHDT and CDR2 YNNKEL (reference sequence). The CDR3 loop reads CASSPPRGAPYEQYF. CDR3 nucleotide sequence: TGTGCCAGCAGCCCCCCACGGGGCGCTCCCTACGAGCAGTACTTC.

A single count supports this clone. V gene TRBV11-2 combines with J gene TRBJ2-5; tentatively, D is TRBD2 (5 bases). CDR1 is SGHAT and CDR2 is FQNNGV in the germline V gene. The ends were cut back, 5 bases at V and 4 bases at J, with 8 bases in the middle. This CDR3 has 12 residues. In DNA form, the CDR3 reads TGTGCCAGCAGCCTAAGCGGAGAGACCCAGTACTTC. It encodes CASSLSGETQYF.

The chain carries TRBV3-1 (or the pseudogene TRBV3-2) and TRBJ2-7; perhaps TRBD1 as D (5 bases). CDR3 length: 15 amino acids. Germline CDR1 is LGHDT and CDR2 is YNNKEL (reference sequence). V lost 0 bases to trimming and J lost 7 bases, with 16 bases between them. The CDR3 coding sequence is TGTGCCAGCAGCCAAGAGTCGCGCAGGGCTGGGGAGCAGTACTTC. It yields the protein CASSQESRRAGEQYF.

The chain uses TRBV28 and TRBJ2-1, with 8 bases that match TRBD2. The CDR3 length is 14 residues. V dropped 7 bases and J dropped 1; count of bases not matched to a gene: 3. Germline V gene lookup returns CDR1 MDHEN and CDR2 SYDVKM. The CDR3 nucleotides read TGTGCCAGCAACGAGCGGGAGTCCTACAATGAGCAGTTCTTC. This codes for CASNERESYNEQFF.

This clone was counted once. The rearrangement joins TRBV12-5 to TRBJ1-5, with TRBD1 as a possible D gene (6 bases). The length of the CDR3 is 13 residues. Germline values: CDR1 LGHNT, CDR2 FRNRAP. V gave up 7 bases and J gave up 5 bases, with 12 bases separating them. CDR3 nucleotide sequence: TGTGCTAGTGATCAGGACAGCTATCAGCCCCAGCATTTT. Its translation: CASDQDSYQPQHF.

The V call is TRBV10-2, the J call TRBJ1-2; a possible D gene is TRBD1 (5 bases). With 2 bases removed from V and 2 bases from J, the gap between germline ends came to 15 bases. Germline assignment: CDR1 WSHSY and CDR2 SAAADI. The length of the CDR3 is 16 residues. CDR3 DNA sequence: TGCGCCAGCAGTGAGCCCCGCCGGGGGAGGAACTATGGCTACACCTTC. It codes for CASSEPRRGRNYGYTF.